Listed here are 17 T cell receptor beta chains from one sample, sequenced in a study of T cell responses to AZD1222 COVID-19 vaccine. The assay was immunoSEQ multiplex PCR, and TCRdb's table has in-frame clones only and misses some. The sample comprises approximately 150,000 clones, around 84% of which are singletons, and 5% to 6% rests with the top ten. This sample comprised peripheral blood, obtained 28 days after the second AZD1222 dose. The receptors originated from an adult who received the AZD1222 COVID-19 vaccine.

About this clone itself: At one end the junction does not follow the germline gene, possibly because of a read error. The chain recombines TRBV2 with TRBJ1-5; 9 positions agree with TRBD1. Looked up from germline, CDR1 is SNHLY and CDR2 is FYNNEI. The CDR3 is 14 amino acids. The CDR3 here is CASREPGQGQPQHF. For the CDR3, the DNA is TGTGCCAGCAGGGAACCGGGACAGGGACAGCCCCAACATTTT.

As DNA, the CDR3 is TGTGCCAGCAGACTATCGGGAGTCACTGAAGCTTTCTTT. Its protein is CASRLSGVTEAFF. V gene TRBV12-3 or TRBV12-4 combines with J gene TRBJ1-1; no definite D call. The V gene lost 6 bases and the J gene lost 4 bases, with 12 bases spanning the gap. CDR3 length: 13 residues.

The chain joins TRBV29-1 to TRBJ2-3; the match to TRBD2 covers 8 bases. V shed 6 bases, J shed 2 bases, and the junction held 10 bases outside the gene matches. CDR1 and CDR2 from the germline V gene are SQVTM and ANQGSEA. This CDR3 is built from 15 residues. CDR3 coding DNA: TGCAGCGTGGCAGGGCCAGCGGGGGCCACAGATACGCAGTATTTT. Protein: CSVAGPAGATDTQYF.

As DNA, the CDR3 is TGTGCCAGCAGGCGTCCCAGGGGGGATACGCAGTATTTT. It encodes CASRRPRGDTQYF. The chain links TRBV28 to TRBJ2-3, with TRBD1 matching 7 bases. The ends lost 6 bases at V and 6 bases at J; junction bases unmatched: 6. This CDR3 has 13 amino acids. The germline gives CDR1 MDHEN, CDR2 SYDVKM.

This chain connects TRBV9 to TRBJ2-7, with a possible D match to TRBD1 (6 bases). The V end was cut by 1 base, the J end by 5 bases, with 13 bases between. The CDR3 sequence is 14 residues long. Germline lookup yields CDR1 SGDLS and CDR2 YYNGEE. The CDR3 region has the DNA TGTGCCAGCAGCGTAACGGGGACAAACCACGAGCAGTACTTC. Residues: CASSVTGTNHEQYF.

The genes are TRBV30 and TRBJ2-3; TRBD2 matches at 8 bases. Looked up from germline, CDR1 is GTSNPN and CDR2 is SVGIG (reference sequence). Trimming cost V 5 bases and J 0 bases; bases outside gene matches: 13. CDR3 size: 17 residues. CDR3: CAWGPIAGGPSTDTQYF. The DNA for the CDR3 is TGTGCCTGGGGCCCTATTGCGGGGGGACCTAGCACAGATACGCAGTATTTT. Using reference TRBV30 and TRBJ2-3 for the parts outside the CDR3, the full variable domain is SQTIHQWPATLVQPVGSPLSLECTVEGTSNPNLYWYRQAAGRGLQLLFYSVGIGQISSEVPQNLSASRPQDRQFILSSKKLLLSDSGFYLCAWGPIAGGPSTDTQYFGPGTRLTVL.

This chain's CDR3 is CASSFGNEKLFF. The CDR3 region has the DNA TGTGCCAGCAGTTTTGGGAATGAAAAACTGTTTTTT. V usage is TRBV12-3 or TRBV12-4 and J usage is TRBJ1-4; no clear D. V lost 3 bases and J 5 bases, leaving 4 bases between the germline ends. This CDR3 region has 12 residues.

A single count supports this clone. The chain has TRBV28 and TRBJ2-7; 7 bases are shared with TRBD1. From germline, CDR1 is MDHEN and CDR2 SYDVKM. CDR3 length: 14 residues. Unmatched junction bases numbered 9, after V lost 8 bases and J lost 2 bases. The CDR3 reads CASRTGTVTYEQYF. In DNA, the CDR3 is TGTGCCAGCCGTACCGGGACAGTCACCTACGAGCAGTACTTC.

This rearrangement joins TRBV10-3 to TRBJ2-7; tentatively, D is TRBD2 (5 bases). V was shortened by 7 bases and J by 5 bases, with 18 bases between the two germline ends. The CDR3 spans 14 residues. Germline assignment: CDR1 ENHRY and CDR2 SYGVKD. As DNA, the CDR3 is TGTGCCATCATGGTAATGGGAGAGGTACACGAGCAGTACTTC. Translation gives CAIMVMGEVHEQYF.

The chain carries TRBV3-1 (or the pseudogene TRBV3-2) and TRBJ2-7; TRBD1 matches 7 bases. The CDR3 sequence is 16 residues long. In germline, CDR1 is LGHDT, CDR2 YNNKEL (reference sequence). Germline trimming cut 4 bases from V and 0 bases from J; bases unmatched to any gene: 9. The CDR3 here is CASSRERQGPSYEQYF. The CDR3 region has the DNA TGTGCCAGCAGCCGAGAGCGACAGGGTCCCTCCTACGAGCAGTACTTC.

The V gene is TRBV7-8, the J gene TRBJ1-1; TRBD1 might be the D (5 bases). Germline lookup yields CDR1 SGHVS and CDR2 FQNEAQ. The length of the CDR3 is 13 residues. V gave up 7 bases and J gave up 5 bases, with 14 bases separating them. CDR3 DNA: TGTGCCAGCACCCGCGGGGGTGAGACTGAAGCTTTCTTT. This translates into CASTRGGETEAFF.

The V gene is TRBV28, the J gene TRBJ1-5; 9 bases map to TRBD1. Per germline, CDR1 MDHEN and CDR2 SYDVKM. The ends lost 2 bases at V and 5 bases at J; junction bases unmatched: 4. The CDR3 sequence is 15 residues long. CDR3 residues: CASSLLDRGDQPQHF. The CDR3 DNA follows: TGTGCCAGCAGTTTACTGGACAGGGGAGATCAGCCCCAGCATTTT. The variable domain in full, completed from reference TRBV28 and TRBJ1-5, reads DVKVTQSSRYLVKRTGEKVFLECVQDMDHENMFWYRQDPGLGLRLIYFSYDVKMKEKGDIPEGYSVSREKKERFSLILESASTNQTSMYLCASSLLDRGDQPQHFGDGTRLSIL.

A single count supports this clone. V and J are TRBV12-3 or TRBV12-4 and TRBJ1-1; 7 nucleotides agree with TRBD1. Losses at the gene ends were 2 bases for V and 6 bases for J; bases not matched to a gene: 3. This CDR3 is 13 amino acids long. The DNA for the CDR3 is TGTGCCAGCAGTTTAAACAGGGGTTCTGAAGCTTTCTTT. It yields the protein CASSLNRGSEAFF.

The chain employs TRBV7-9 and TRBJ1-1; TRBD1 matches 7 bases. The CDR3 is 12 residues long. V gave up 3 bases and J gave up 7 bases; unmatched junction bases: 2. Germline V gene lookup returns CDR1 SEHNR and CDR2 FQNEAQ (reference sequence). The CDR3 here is CASSFGQVEAFF. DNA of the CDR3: TGTGCCAGCAGCTTTGGACAGGTTGAAGCTTTCTTT.

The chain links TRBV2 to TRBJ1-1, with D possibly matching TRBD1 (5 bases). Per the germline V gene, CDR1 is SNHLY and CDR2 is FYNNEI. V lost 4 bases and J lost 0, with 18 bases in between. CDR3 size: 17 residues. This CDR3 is CASSGFQGGPMNTEAFF. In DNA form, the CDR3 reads TGTGCCAGCAGTGGGTTCCAGGGTGGGCCAATGAACACTGAAGCTTTCTTT.

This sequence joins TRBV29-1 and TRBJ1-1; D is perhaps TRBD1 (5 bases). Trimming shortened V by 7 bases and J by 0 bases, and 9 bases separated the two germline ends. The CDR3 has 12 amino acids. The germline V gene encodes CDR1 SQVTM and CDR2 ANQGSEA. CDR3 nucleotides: TGCAGCGGCTTGACAGTGAACACTGAAGCTTTCTTT. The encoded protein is CSGLTVNTEAFF.

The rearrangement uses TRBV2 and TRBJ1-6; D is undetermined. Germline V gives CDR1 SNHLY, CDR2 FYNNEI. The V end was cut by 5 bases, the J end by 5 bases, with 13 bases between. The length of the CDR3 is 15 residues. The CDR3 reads CASSSQTPNNSPLHF. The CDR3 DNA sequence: TGTGCCAGCAGTTCGCAAACACCTAATAATTCACCCCTCCACTTT.